These 19 T cell receptor beta chains came from one sample sequenced in a study of T cell responses to AZD1222 COVID-19 vaccine. The protocol was immunoSEQ multiplex PCR, while the TCRdb copy is restricted to in-frame clones and leaves out a portion. The sample carries around 120,000 clones, just under 95% recorded once. Sample: peripheral blood, taken on day 0 of AZD1222 vaccination. These receptors were taken from an adult in good health.

The chain combines TRBV18 with TRBJ1-2, with D tentatively TRBD1 (5 bases). This CDR3 comprises 15 residues. Trimming took off 0 bases at V and 5 bases at J, with 13 bases between the two ends. The V gene's germline CDR1 is KGHSH and CDR2 LQKENI. CDR3 residues: CASSPPGRESYGYTF. In DNA form, the CDR3 reads TGTGCCAGCTCACCACCCGGCAGGGAATCGTATGGCTACACCTTC.

This chain links TRBV28 with TRBJ2-7; possibly TRBD2 for D (5 bases). The germline CDR1 and CDR2 sequences are MDHEN and SYDVKM. The ends were cut back, 6 bases at V and 1 base at J, with 16 bases in the middle. CDR3 length: 15 residues. CDR3 nucleotide sequence: TGTGCCAGCAGGTATCAGCGGCAATTTTCCTACGAGCAGTACTTC. Residues: CASRYQRQFSYEQYF.

The chain links TRBV5-6 to TRBJ2-1; 7 nucleotides match TRBD2. Losses at the gene ends were 7 bases for V and 4 bases for J; bases not matched to a gene: 11. CDR1 and CDR2 (germline): SGHDT, YYEEEE. This CDR3 region has 15 residues. CDR3 nucleotide sequence: TGTGCCAGCCGTAAGGGCCTAGCGGCATACAATGAGCAGTTCTTC. Amino acid sequence: CASRKGLAAYNEQFF.

This sequence joins TRBV18 and TRBJ1-6; D is unresolved. The germline V and J ends were trimmed by 6 bases and 3 bases, with 9 bases remaining between them. Germline V CDR1 and CDR2: KGHSH, LQKENI. CDR3 length equals 14 residues. CDR3 DNA: TGTGCCAGCTCGCCCGGGCTCTATAATTCACCCCTCCACTTT. It codes for CASSPGLYNSPLHF.

The chain employs TRBV24-1 and TRBJ2-2; D possibly corresponds to TRBD2 (10 bases). Germline V gene lookup returns CDR1 KGHDR and CDR2 SFDVKD. V was shortened by 6 bases and J by 5 bases, with 42 bases between the two germline ends. The CDR3 loop spans 24 amino acids. CDR3 in DNA: TGTGCCACCAGTACCCAGGAACAGGGGGCGAACTGGTTACTAGCGGGATCAAGAACCGGGGAGCTGTTTTTT. It translates to CATSTQEQGANWLLAGSRTGELFF.

The chain recombines TRBV5-8 with TRBJ1-2; maybe TRBD1 (5 bases). CDR3 length: 13 amino acids. With 0 bases removed from V and 6 bases from J, the gap between germline ends came to 9 bases. From germline, CDR1 is SGHTS and CDR2 YDEGEE. CDR3 sequence reads: CASSLGQRNGYTF. The CDR3, as DNA: TGTGCCAGCAGCTTGGGACAGAGGAATGGCTACACCTTC. The whole variable domain, filled in from reference TRBV5-8 and TRBJ1-2, reads EAGVTQSPTHLIKTRGQQATLRCSPISGHTSVYWYQQALGLGLQFLLWYDEGEERNRGNFPPRFSGRQFPNYSSELNVNALELEDSALYLCASSLGQRNGYTFGSGTRLTVV.

The V and J genes are TRBV19 and TRBJ2-1, with 9 bases identical to TRBD1. The V gene end was trimmed by 1 base and the J gene end by 4 bases; junction bases not matched to a gene: 5. The CDR3 totals 16 residues. Germline CDR1 LNHDA, CDR2 SQIVND (reference sequence). DNA for the CDR3: TGTGCCAGTAGTATAGGAAGAGGGACAGGGTACAATGAGCAGTTCTTC. Translation gives CASSIGRGTGYNEQFF.

The genes are TRBV14 and TRBJ2-2, with 13 bases fitting TRBD2. The CDR3 extends over 19 amino acids. V shed 5 bases and J 1 base; nucleotides not matched to a gene: 10. Germline-derived CDR1 and CDR2 are SGHDN and FVKESK. The CDR3 reads CASSEGLAGHPQNTGELFF. The CDR3 DNA reads as TGTGCCAGCAGCGAGGGACTAGCGGGACACCCCCAGAACACCGGGGAGCTGTTTTTT.

V usage is TRBV16 and J usage is TRBJ2-7, with a tentative D call TRBD2 (6 bases). Trimming left V 6 bases short and J 6 bases short, with 18 bases between. The CDR3 contains 14 residues. Germline loops: CDR1 KGHSY, CDR2 FQNENV. CDR3 in amino acids: CASSSWGESLEQYF. The CDR3 coding sequence is TGTGCCAGCAGTTCTTGGGGGGAGTCTCTCGAGCAGTACTTC.

The J gene is TRBJ1-2, the V gene TRBV6-5; D is perhaps TRBD1 (5 bases). The V end lost 2 bases, the J end lost 7 bases, and 11 bases lay between the germline ends. Germline V CDR1 and CDR2: MNHEY, SVGAGI. The CDR3 is made up of 13 amino acids. The DNA for the CDR3 is TGTGCCAGCAGTTACGTTGGGACCTCTGGCTACACCTTC. Encoded protein: CASSYVGTSGYTF.

This rearrangement joins TRBV5-1 to TRBJ1-6; D unresolved. Trimming took off 0 bases at V and 6 bases at J, with 10 bases between the two ends. Germline-derived CDR1 and CDR2 are SGHRS and YFSETQ. CDR3 length: 15 amino acids. Written as DNA, the CDR3 is TGCGCCAGCAGCTTGGTTGCAGTTGGTAATTCACCCCTCCACTTT. Amino acid sequence: CASSLVAVGNSPLHF.

The chain is built from TRBV14 and TRBJ1-4; D is undetermined. The CDR3 length is 12 residues. V was pared by 1 base and J by 3 bases, with 0 bases between. CDR1 and CDR2 (germline): SGHDN, FVKESK. The CDR3 reads CASSQANEKLFF. CDR3 bases: TGTGCCAGCAGCCAAGCTAATGAAAAACTGTTTTTT.

The chain links TRBV5-6 to TRBJ2-7; 9 positions match TRBD2. After removal of 1 base from V and 2 bases from J, the junction contained 4 bases not matched to a gene. The CDR3 has 15 residues. CDR1 is SGHDT, CDR2 YYEEEE, per germline. The CDR3 here is CASSLFLAGTYEQYF. The CDR3 bases are TGTGCCAGCAGCTTGTTTCTAGCGGGAACCTACGAGCAGTACTTC.

This chain uses TRBV7-2 with TRBJ2-1; no reliable D call. Per germline, CDR1 SGHTA and CDR2 FQGNSA. This CDR3 spans 13 amino acids. Trimming took 1 base from V and 3 from J, leaving 4 bases between them. Written as DNA, the CDR3 is TGTGCCAGCAGCTTAGGGGACTACAATGAGCAGTTCTTC. As protein: CASSLGDYNEQFF.

The V gene is TRBV27, the J gene TRBJ2-1; D tentatively reads TRBD1 or TRBD2 (5 bases each). This CDR3 has 13 amino acids. The germline CDR1 and CDR2 sequences are MNHEY and SMNVEV (reference sequence). The V gene lost 8 bases and the J gene lost 10 bases, with 18 bases spanning the gap. CDR3 in amino acids: CASGTGPVAEQFF. In DNA form, the CDR3 reads TGTGCCAGCGGGACCGGCCCTGTGGCAGAGCAGTTCTTC.

The rearrangement uses TRBV2 and TRBJ2-7; a weak D match, TRBD2 (6 bases). Germline CDR1 reads SNHLY; CDR2 reads FYNNEI. Trimming took off 11 bases at V and 4 bases at J, with 15 bases between the two ends. The CDR3 has 12 residues. The CDR3 coding sequence is TGTGCCTGGGGGGTCTCTAATTACGAGCAGTACTTC. It encodes CAWGVSNYEQYF.

The rearrangement joins TRBV28 to TRBJ1-6; 9 positions match TRBD1. Germline-derived CDR1 and CDR2 are MDHEN and SYDVKM. This CDR3 comprises 16 residues. V shed 4 bases, J shed 9 bases, and the junction held 10 bases outside the gene matches. As DNA, the CDR3 is TGTGCCAGCAGTTATGAGGACAGGGGTATTAGTTCACCCCTCCACTTT. This sequence encodes CASSYEDRGISSPLHF.

The rearrangement uses TRBV7-6 and TRBJ1-2; 7 nucleotides match TRBD1. Germline CDR1 and CDR2: SGHVS and FNYEAQ. This CDR3 is built from 14 residues. V trimming: 4 bases; J trimming: 4 bases; junction bases outside the gene matches: 6. CDR3 sequence: CASSYGTDLYGYTF. As DNA, the CDR3 is TGTGCCAGCAGCTACGGGACAGACCTCTATGGCTACACCTTC.

The chain uses TRBV5-4 and TRBJ2-5; D gene ambiguous. V was shortened by 0 bases and J by 3 bases, with 0 bases between the two germline ends. The CDR3 has 11 residues. Looked up from germline, CDR1 is SGHNT and CDR2 is YYREEE (reference sequence). The CDR3 region has the DNA TGTGCCAGCAGCTTGGAAGAGACCCAGTACTTC. This translates into CASSLEETQYF.